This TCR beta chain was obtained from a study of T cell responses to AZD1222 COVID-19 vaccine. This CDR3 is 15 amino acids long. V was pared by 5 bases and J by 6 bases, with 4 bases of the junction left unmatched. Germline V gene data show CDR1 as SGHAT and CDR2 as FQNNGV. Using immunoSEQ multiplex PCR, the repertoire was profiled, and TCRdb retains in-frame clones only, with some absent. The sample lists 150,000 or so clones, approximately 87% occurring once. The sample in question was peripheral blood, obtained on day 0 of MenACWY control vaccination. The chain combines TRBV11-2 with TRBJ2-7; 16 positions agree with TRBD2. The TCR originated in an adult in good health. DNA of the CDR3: TGTGCCAGCAGCCTGGGGACTAGCGGGGGGGCCGAGCAGTACTTC. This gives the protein CASSLGTSGGAEQYF.